These T cell receptor beta chains were read from a single sample in a study of Tregs in tolerant kidney transplant recipients. Profiling relied on immunoSEQ multiplex PCR, and the TCRdb table lists in-frame clones only, not all of them. The sample includes around 230,000 clones, around 81% of them seen just once. The sample taken for sequencing was CD4+ T cells from blood. These receptors came from a human donor in good health. The CDR3 runs from the conserved cysteine through the conserved F or W. Each record gives: clone size, D gene, J gene, V gene, CDR3 protein, CDR3 DNA. D genes are given only for firm matches. Only part of the rows carry a size: once, few, many, or a class if the clone is expanded.

clone size: .; D gene: .; J gene: TRBJ2-5; V gene: TRBV30; CDR3 protein: CAWDPDWEETQYF; CDR3 DNA: TGTGCCTGGGATCCGGACTGGGAGGAGACCCAGTACTTC
clone size: .; D gene: TRBD2; J gene: TRBJ2-5; V gene: TRBV2; CDR3 protein: CASIASGGLETQYF; CDR3 DNA: TGTGCCAGCATAGCTAGCGGGGGCTTGGAGACCCAGTACTTC
clone size: .; D gene: .; J gene: TRBJ2-1; V gene: TRBV18; CDR3 protein: CASSPIRDNEQFF; CDR3 DNA: TGTGCCAGCTCACCAATCCGGGACAATGAGCAGTTCTTC
clone size: once; D gene: .; J gene: TRBJ2-2; V gene: TRBV10-3; CDR3 protein: CAISDSGLTRGELFF; CDR3 DNA: TGTGCCATCAGTGATTCCGGACTTACTCGCGGGGAGCTGTTTTTT
clone size: .; D gene: .; J gene: TRBJ1-4; V gene: TRBV6-5; CDR3 protein: CASKDQGWDEKLFF; CDR3 DNA: TGTGCCAGCAAGGACCAGGGCTGGGACGAAAAACTGTTTTTT
clone size: .; D gene: .; J gene: TRBJ1-2; V gene: TRBV27; CDR3 protein: CASSFSGAYGYTF; CDR3 DNA: TGTGCCAGCAGTTTCTCGGGGGCCTATGGCTACACCTTC
clone size: .; D gene: TRBD1; J gene: TRBJ1-2; V gene: TRBV6-5; CDR3 protein: CASSPDRGSDGYTF; CDR3 DNA: TGTGCCAGCAGTCCAGACAGGGGGAGCGACGGCTACACCTTC
clone size: .; D gene: .; J gene: TRBJ2-1; V gene: TRBV21-1; CDR3 protein: CASSPRDRGPGSYNEQFF; CDR3 DNA: TGTGCCAGCAGCCCCCGGGACAGGGGTCCCGGATCCTACAATGAGCAGTTCTTC
clone size: .; D gene: .; J gene: TRBJ2-5; V gene: TRBV19; CDR3 protein: CASSHDGARETQYF; CDR3 DNA: TGTGCCAGTAGCCACGACGGTGCTCGGGAGACCCAGTACTTC
clone size: .; D gene: .; J gene: TRBJ2-5; V gene: TRBV7-3; CDR3 protein: CASSPRGGGGTQYF; CDR3 DNA: TGTGCCAGCAGCCCTCGAGGTGGGGGAGGGACCCAGTACTTC
clone size: few; D gene: TRBD1; J gene: TRBJ1-2; V gene: TRBV29-1; CDR3 protein: CSAPDRGRSYGYTF; CDR3 DNA: TGCAGCGCACCAGACAGGGGCCGATCGTATGGCTACACCTTC
clone size: .; D gene: .; J gene: TRBJ1-6; V gene: TRBV4-1; CDR3 protein: CASSQPRKGYNSPLHF; CDR3 DNA: TGCGCCAGCAGCCAACCACGTAAGGGGTATAATTCACCCCTCCACTTT
clone size: few; D gene: TRBD1; J gene: TRBJ2-7; V gene: TRBV5-4; CDR3 protein: CASSLGQGAAYEQYF; CDR3 DNA: TGTGCCAGCAGCTTGGGACAGGGGGCCGCCTACGAGCAGTACTTC
clone size: few; D gene: .; J gene: TRBJ1-1; V gene: TRBV29-1; CDR3 protein: CSVPVGRQNTEAFF; CDR3 DNA: TGCAGCGTCCCCGTGGGCCGGCAGAACACTGAAGCTTTCTTT
clone size: .; D gene: TRBD1; J gene: TRBJ1-1; V gene: TRBV18; CDR3 protein: CASSPGTGFTEAFF; CDR3 DNA: TGTGCCAGCTCACCCGGGACAGGGTTCACTGAAGCTTTCTTT
clone size: .; D gene: .; J gene: TRBJ2-7; V gene: TRBV19; CDR3 protein: CASSIEGRGYEQYF; CDR3 DNA: TGTGCCAGTAGTATAGAGGGCAGGGGCTACGAGCAGTACTTC
clone size: .; D gene: TRBD1; J gene: TRBJ2-3; V gene: TRBV19; CDR3 protein: CASSVSPWDRGLSSTDTQYF; CDR3 DNA: TGTGCCAGTAGTGTTTCCCCATGGGACAGGGGGCTTTCTAGCACAGATACGCAGTATTTT
clone size: .; D gene: TRBD2; J gene: TRBJ2-7; V gene: TRBV11-2; CDR3 protein: CASSSTSGRGYEQYF; CDR3 DNA: TGTGCCAGCAGCTCGACTAGCGGGAGAGGCTACGAGCAGTACTTC
clone size: .; D gene: TRBD1; J gene: TRBJ1-2; V gene: TRBV9; CDR3 protein: CASSPRQGANYGYTF; CDR3 DNA: TGTGCCAGCAGCCCCCGACAGGGGGCTAACTATGGCTACACCTTC
clone size: .; D gene: .; J gene: TRBJ1-2; V gene: TRBV19; CDR3 protein: CASSIESAGLYGYTF; CDR3 DNA: TGTGCCAGTAGTATAGAGTCAGCAGGGCTCTATGGCTACACCTTC
clone size: .; D gene: .; J gene: TRBJ1-4; V gene: TRBV5-4; CDR3 protein: CASSLGQGFEKLFF; CDR3 DNA: TGTGCCAGCAGCTTGGGCCAGGGATTCGAAAAACTGTTTTTT